One sample yielded the 12 T cell receptor beta chains listed below, sequenced in a study of long-term antiretroviral therapy in people with HIV. Version v3.0 of the immunoSEQ assay was performed at survey level. Profiling relied on immunoSEQ multiplex PCR, and the TCRdb table lists in-frame clones only, not all of them. This sample has approximately 31,000 clones, with more than 95% found just once. The specimen comprised unsorted PBMCs, sampled 6.9 years after starting antiretroviral therapy. These receptors came from a man aged 30 to 39 with HIV.

This clone was found once. This sequence joins TRBV6-5 and TRBJ2-5; TRBD1 matches at 10 bases. The trim removed 6 bases at V and 1 base at J, leaving 2 bases unmatched. Germline CDR1 reads MNHEY; CDR2 reads SVGAGI. CDR3 length: 14 amino acids. The CDR3 DNA follows: TGTGCCAGCAGCAGGGACAGGGGCCAAGAGACCCAGTACTTC. It translates to CASSRDRGQETQYF.

The chain uses TRBV9 and TRBJ2-1, with D perhaps TRBD2 (6 bases). Germline CDR1 reads SGDLS; CDR2 reads YYNGEE. CDR3 size: 15 residues. The germline V and J ends were trimmed by 1 base and 4 bases, with 12 bases remaining between them. This CDR3 reads CASSVKAGGYNEQFF. The CDR3 coding sequence is TGTGCCAGCAGCGTAAAAGCGGGCGGGTACAATGAGCAGTTCTTC.

The rearrangement uses TRBV9 and TRBJ2-7; 13 nucleotides align to TRBD2. V trimming: 4 bases; J trimming: 6 bases; junction bases outside the gene matches: 7. Germline loops: CDR1 SGDLS, CDR2 YYNGEE. The CDR3 is 15 amino acids. CDR3 nucleotides: TGTGCCAGCAGCAACGGACTAGCGGGAGACCTCGAGCAGTACTTC. This codes for CASSNGLAGDLEQYF.

The chain is built from TRBV13 and TRBJ2-5; TRBD2 might be the D (5 bases). Germline CDR1 reads PRHDT; CDR2 reads FYEKMQ (reference sequence). V lost 5 bases, J lost 1 base, and 17 bases lay in between. CDR3 size: 16 residues. CDR3 loop: CASSQKGRALQETQYF. The DNA of the CDR3 is TGTGCCAGCAGCCAAAAAGGGCGGGCCCTCCAAGAGACCCAGTACTTC. The complete variable domain, with remaining parts taken from reference TRBV13 and TRBJ2-5, reads AAGVIQSPRHLIKEKRETATLKCYPIPRHDTVYWYQQGPGQDPQFLISFYEKMQSDKGSIPDRFSAQQFSDYHSELNMSSLELGDSALYFCASSQKGRALQETQYFGPGTRLLVL.

The V gene is TRBV4-3, the J gene TRBJ2-3; 10 nucleotides align to TRBD2. The CDR3 totals 14 residues. V was clipped by 1 base and J by 8 bases; unmatched bases: 3. In germline, CDR1 is LGHNA, CDR2 YSLEER. The CDR3 reads CASSQVSSGGTQYF. In nucleotides, the CDR3 is TGCGCCAGCAGCCAAGTGTCTAGCGGGGGTACGCAGTATTTT.

This clone was seen just once. The chain joins TRBV9 to TRBJ2-1; D possibly matches TRBD1 or TRBD2 (5 bases each). The CDR3 is made up of 13 amino acids. Germline values: CDR1 SGDLS, CDR2 YYNGEE. The ends were cut back, 5 bases at V and 15 bases at J, with 21 bases in the middle. The CDR3 reads CASSLAPGRAPFF. CDR3 in DNA: TGTGCCAGCAGTCTCGCCCCGGGACGGGCGCCGTTCTTC.

The chain is built from TRBV19 and TRBJ1-1; 7 bases are shared with TRBD1. The germline gives CDR1 LNHDA, CDR2 SQIVND (reference sequence). V lost 3 bases, J lost 6 bases, and 10 bases stayed unmatched. CDR3 size: 15 residues. Here the CDR3 reads CASSMAQGVASEAFF. The CDR3 nucleotides read TGTGCCAGTAGTATGGCTCAGGGGGTCGCCTCTGAAGCTTTCTTT. The variable domain in full, with the rest retrieved from reference TRBV19 and TRBJ1-1, is DGGITQSPKYLFRKEGQNVTLSCEQNLNHDAMYWYRQDPGQGLRLIYYSQIVNDFQKGDIAEGYSVSREKKESFPLTVTSAQKNPTAFYLCASSMAQGVASEAFFGQGTRLTVV.

The chain carries TRBV7-6 and TRBJ1-2; no clear D. CDR3 length: 14 amino acids. Germline V gene lookup returns CDR1 SGHVS and CDR2 FNYEAQ. V shed 2 bases and J shed 3 bases, with 10 bases lying between them. The CDR3 sequence is CASSLSTRDYGYTF. DNA of the CDR3: TGTGCCAGCAGCTTATCCACGAGGGACTATGGCTACACCTTC.

The rearrangement joins TRBV30 to TRBJ2-7; D call uncertain. V was cut by 5 bases and J by 5 bases, with 13 bases left in between. This CDR3 spans 12 amino acids. Looked up from germline, CDR1 is GTSNPN and CDR2 is SVGIG (reference sequence). The CDR3 DNA reads as TGTGCCTGGGGTATTGGGCGCGACGAGCAGTACTTC. Translated, it gives CAWGIGRDEQYF.

This rearrangement joins TRBV7-9 to TRBJ2-7, with TRBD1 identical over 8 bases. Germline trimming cut 5 bases from V and 4 bases from J; bases unmatched to any gene: 4. The germline gives CDR1 SEHNR, CDR2 FQNEAQ (reference sequence). This CDR3 comprises 13 residues. The CDR3: CASSPRDRYEQYF. The CDR3 nucleotides read TGTGCCAGCAGCCCTCGGGACAGGTACGAGCAGTACTTC.

This chain joins TRBV6-1 and TRBJ1-2; D is unclear. Germline V CDR1 and CDR2: MNHNS, SASEGT. Trimming removed 3 bases at V and 0 bases at J, with 5 bases between. The CDR3 runs to 13 residues. DNA of the CDR3: TGTGCCAGCAGTGACACTTCTAACTATGGCTACACCTTC. Translated, it gives CASSDTSNYGYTF.

In its sample, this clone was seen once. The V and J genes are TRBV10-1 and TRBJ1-6, with a possible D match to TRBD1 (5 bases). The CDR3 length is 15 residues. The V and J ends lost 7 bases and 1 base respectively, with 11 bases between them. Germline values: CDR1 WNHNN, CDR2 SYGVQD (reference sequence). This chain's CDR3 is CASTTQGSYNSPLHF. CDR3 sequence (DNA): TGCGCCAGCACAACCCAGGGTTCCTATAATTCACCCCTCCACTTT.